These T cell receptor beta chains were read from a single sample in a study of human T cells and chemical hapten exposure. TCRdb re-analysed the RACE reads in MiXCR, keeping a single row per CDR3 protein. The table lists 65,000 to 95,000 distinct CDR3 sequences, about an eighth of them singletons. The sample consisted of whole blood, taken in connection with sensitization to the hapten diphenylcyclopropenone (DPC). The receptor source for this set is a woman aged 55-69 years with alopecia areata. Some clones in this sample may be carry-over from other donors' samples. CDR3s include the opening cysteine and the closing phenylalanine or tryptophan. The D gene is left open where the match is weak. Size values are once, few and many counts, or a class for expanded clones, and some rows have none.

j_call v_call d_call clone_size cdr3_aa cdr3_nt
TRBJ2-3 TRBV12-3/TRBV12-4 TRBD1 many CASSSGQGGGDTQYF TGTGCCAGCAGTTCGGGACAGGGGGGCGGAGATACGCAGTATTTT
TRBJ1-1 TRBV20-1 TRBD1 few CSAAKPGQGEAFF TGCAGTGCTGCCAAACCGGGACAGGGGGAAGCTTTCTTT
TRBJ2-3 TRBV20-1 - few CSASINSGTDTQYF TGCAGTGCTAGCATTAATAGCGGAACAGATACGCAGTATTTT
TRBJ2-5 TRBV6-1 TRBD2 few CASSEIAGVQETQYF TGTGCCAGCAGTGAAATAGCGGGGGTTCAAGAGACCCAGTACTTC
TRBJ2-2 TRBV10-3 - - CAISGGAANTGELFF TGTGCCATCAGTGGAGGGGCGGCGAACACCGGGGAGCTGTTTTTT
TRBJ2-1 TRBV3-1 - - CASSQSAPGNQFF TGTGCCAGCAGCCAATCCGCTCCGGGGAACCAGTTCTTC
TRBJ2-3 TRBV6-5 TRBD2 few CASRGLAGGRRPDTQYF TGTGCCAGCAGGGGACTAGCGGGGGGCCGGCGGCCAGATACGCAGTATTTT
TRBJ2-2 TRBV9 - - CASSAHVEVAGELFF TGTGCCAGCAGCGCACATGTTGAAGTGGCCGGGGAGCTGTTTTTT
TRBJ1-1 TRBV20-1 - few CSALSGREAFF TGCAGTGCCTTATCCGGGCGCGAAGCTTTCTTT
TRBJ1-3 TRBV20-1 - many CSARLIRGVGNTIYF TGCAGTGCTAGGCTTATCCGAGGGGTCGGAAACACCATATATTTT
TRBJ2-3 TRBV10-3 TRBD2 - CAIGLASDTQYF TGTGCCATCGGACTAGCCTCGGATACGCAGTATTTT
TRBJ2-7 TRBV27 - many CASGRDLGVYEQYF TGTGCCAGCGGGCGGGATTTAGGGGTCTACGAGCAGTACTTC
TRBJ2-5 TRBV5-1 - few CASSLGVSGTNQETQYF TGCGCCAGCAGCTTGGGGGTCTCGGGAACTAACCAAGAGACCCAGTACTTC
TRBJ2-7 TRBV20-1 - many CSARLDSGTGYEQYF TGCAGTGCTCGCTTGGACAGTGGGACGGGGTACGAGCAGTACTTC
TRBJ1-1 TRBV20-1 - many CSAGPNMNTEAFF TGCAGTGCTGGACCGAACATGAACACTGAAGCTTTCTTT
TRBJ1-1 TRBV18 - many CVSSPQEDSRTEAFF TGTGTCAGCTCACCACAAGAAGATTCACGGACTGAAGCTTTCTTT
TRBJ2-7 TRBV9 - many CASSVVSRQLYEQYF TGTGCCAGCAGCGTAGTGTCTCGGCAGTTGTACGAGCAGTACTTC